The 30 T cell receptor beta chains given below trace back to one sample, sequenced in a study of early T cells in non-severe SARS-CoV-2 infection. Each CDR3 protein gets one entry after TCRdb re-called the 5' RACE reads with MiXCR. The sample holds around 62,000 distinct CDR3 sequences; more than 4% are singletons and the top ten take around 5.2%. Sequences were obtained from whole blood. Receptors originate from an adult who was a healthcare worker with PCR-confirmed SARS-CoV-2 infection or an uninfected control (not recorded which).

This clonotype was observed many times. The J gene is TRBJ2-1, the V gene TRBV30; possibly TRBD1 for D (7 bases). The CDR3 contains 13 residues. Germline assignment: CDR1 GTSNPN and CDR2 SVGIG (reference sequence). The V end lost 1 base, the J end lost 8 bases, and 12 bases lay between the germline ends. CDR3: CAWSDQGGDEQFF. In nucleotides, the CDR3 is TGTGCCTGGAGTGACCAGGGGGGCGATGAGCAGTTCTTC.

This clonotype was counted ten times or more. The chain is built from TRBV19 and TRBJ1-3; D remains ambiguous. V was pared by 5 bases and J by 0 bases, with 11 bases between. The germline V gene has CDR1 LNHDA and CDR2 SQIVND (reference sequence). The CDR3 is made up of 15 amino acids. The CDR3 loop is CASSLGRFSGNTIYF. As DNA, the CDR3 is TGTGCCAGTAGTCTCGGACGTTTCTCTGGAAACACCATATATTTT.

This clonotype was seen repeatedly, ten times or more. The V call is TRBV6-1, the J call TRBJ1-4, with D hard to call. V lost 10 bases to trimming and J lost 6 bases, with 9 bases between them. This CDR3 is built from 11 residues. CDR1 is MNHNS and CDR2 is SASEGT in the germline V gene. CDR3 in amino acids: CATGRHEKLFF. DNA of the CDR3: TGTGCCACGGGCCGGCATGAAAAACTGTTTTTT.

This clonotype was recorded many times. The CDR3 DNA sequence: TGTGCCAGCAGCTCCGGTTGGAACACCGGGGAGCTGTTTTTT. It is translated as CASSSGWNTGELFF. This rearrangement joins TRBV6-5 to TRBJ2-2; D not resolved. This CDR3 contains 14 residues. The ends were cut back, 6 bases at V and 1 base at J, with 9 bases in the middle. The V gene's germline CDR1 is MNHEY and CDR2 SVGAGI.

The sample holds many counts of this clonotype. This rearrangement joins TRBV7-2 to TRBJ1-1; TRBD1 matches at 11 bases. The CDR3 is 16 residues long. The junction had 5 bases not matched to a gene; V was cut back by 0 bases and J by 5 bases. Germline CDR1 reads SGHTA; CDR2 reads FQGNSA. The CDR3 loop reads CASSLAAGTGGTEAFF. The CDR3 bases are TGTGCCAGCAGCTTAGCGGCCGGGACAGGGGGGACTGAAGCTTTCTTT.

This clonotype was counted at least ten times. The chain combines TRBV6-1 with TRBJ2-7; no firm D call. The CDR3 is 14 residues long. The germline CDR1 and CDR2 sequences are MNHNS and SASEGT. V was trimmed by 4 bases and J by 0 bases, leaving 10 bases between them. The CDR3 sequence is CASSALYDSYEQYF. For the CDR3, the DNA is TGTGCCAGCAGTGCCCTATACGACTCCTACGAGCAGTACTTC.

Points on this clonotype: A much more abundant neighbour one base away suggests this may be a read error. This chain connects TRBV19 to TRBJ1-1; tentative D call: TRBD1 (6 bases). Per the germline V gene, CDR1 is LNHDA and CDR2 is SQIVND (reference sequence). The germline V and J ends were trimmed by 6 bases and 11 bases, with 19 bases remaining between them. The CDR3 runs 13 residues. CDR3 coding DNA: TGTGCCAGTAGCGCACTCGACAGGAATGACGCTTTCTTT. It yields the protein CASSALDRNDAFF.

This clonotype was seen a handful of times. DNA of the CDR3: TGTGCCAGCAGTGAAGCTACTCAGGGGGCGTCCTACGAGCAGTACTTC. It encodes CASSEATQGASYEQYF. This chain joins TRBV6-1 and TRBJ2-7; 8 bases map to TRBD1. This CDR3 spans 16 amino acids. Germline V CDR1 and CDR2: MNHNS, SASEGT. J was trimmed by 1 base and V by 0 bases; bases with no gene match: 5.

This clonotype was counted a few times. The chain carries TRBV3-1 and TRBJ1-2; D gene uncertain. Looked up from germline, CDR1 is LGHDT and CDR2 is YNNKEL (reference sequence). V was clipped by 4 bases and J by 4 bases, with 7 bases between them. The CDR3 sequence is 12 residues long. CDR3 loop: CASSLYGYGYTF. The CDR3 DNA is TGTGCCAGCAGCCTTTACGGCTATGGCTACACCTTC.

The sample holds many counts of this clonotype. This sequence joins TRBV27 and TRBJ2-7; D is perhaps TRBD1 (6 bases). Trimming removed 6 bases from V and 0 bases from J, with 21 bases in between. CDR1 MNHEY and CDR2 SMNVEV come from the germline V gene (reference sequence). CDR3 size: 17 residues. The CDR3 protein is CASSLKPPTGSSYEQYF. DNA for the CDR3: TGTGCCAGCAGCCTTAAGCCACCGACAGGCAGCTCCTACGAGCAGTACTTC.

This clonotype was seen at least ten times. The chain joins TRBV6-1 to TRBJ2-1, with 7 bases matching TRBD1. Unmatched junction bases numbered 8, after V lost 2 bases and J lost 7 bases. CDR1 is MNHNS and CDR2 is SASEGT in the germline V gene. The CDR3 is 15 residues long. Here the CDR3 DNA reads TGTGCCAGCAGTGAAAGGGGGCAGGAATGGAATGAGCAGTTCTTC. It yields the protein CASSERGQEWNEQFF.

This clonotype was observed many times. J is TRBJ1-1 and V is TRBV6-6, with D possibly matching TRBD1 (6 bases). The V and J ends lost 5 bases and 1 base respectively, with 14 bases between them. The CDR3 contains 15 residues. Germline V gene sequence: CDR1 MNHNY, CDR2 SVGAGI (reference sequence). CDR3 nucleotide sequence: TGTGCCAGCAGTGAGGGGAGGGGACAGAACACTGAAGCTTTCTTT. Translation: CASSEGRGQNTEAFF.

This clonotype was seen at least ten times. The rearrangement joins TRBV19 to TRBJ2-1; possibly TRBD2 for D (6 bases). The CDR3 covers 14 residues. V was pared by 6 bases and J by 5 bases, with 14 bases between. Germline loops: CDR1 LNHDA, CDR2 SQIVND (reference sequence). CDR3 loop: CASSSGGGDNEQFF. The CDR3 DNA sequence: TGTGCCAGTAGCTCCGGCGGCGGGGACAATGAGCAGTTCTTC.

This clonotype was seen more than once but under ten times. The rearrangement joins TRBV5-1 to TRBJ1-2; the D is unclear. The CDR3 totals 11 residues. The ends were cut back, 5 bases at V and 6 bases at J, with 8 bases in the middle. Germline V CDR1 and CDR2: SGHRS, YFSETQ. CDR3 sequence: CASRGNDGYTF. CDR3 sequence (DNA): TGCGCCAGCAGAGGGAATGATGGCTACACCTTC.

The CDR3 nucleotides are TGTGCCAGCAGACTTGGGGGGGCCAACGTCCTGACTTTC. Protein product: CASRLGGANVLTF. The V call is TRBV12-3 or TRBV12-4, the J call TRBJ2-6; D gene unclear. CDR3 length: 13 residues. V shed 6 bases and J shed 4 bases, with 7 bases lying between them.

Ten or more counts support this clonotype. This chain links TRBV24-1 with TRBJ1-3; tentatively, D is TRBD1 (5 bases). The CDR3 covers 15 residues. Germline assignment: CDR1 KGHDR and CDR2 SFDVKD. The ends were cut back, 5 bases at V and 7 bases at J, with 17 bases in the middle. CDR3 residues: CATSAPGDSTNTIYF. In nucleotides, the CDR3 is TGTGCCACCAGTGCCCCGGGGGACTCCACCAACACCATATATTTT.

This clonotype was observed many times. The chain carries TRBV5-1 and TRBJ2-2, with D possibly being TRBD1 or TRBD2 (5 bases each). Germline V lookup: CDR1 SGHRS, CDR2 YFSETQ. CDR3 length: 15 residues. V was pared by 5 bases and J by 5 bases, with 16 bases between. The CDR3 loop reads CASRLGVSGTGELFF. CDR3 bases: TGCGCCAGCAGACTGGGGGTGTCCGGAACCGGGGAGCTGTTTTTT.

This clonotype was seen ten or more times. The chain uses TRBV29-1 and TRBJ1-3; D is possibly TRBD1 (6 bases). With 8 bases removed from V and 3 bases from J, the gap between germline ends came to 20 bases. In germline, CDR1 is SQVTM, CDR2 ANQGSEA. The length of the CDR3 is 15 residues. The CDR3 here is CSPRRDTILGNTIYF. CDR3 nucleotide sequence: TGCAGCCCTAGGCGGGACACCATACTTGGAAACACCATATATTTT.

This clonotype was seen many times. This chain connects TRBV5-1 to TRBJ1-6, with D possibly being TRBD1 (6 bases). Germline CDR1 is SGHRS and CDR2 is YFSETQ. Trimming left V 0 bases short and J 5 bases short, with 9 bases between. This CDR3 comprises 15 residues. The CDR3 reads CASSLDRADNSPLHF. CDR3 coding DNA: TGCGCCAGCAGCTTGGACAGGGCGGATAATTCACCCCTCCACTTT.

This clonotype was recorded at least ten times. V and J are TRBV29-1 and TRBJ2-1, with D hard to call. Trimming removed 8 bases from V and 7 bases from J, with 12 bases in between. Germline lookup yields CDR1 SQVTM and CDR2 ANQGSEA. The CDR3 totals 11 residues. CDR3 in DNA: TGCAGCATCCCAGCAGCTAATGAGCAGTTCTTC. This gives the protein CSIPAANEQFF.

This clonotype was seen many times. CDR3 sequence: CASSVASGGPGSYNEQFF. In DNA, the CDR3 is TGTGCCAGCAGCGTGGCTAGCGGGGGGCCAGGTTCCTACAATGAGCAGTTCTTC. The V and J genes are TRBV9 and TRBJ2-1; 11 bases line up with TRBD2. CDR1 is SGDLS, CDR2 YYNGEE, per germline. V trimming: 2 bases; J trimming: 1 base; junction bases outside the gene matches: 8. The length of the CDR3 is 18 residues.

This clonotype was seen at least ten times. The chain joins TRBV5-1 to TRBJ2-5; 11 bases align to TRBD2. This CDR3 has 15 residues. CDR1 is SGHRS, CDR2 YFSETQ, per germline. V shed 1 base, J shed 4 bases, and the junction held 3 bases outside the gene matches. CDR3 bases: TGCGCCAGCAGCTTGAAGACTAGCGGGATAGAGACCCAGTACTTC. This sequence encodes CASSLKTSGIETQYF. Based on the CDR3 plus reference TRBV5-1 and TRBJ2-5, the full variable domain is KAGVTQTPRYLIKTRGQQVTLSCSPISGHRSVSWYQQTPGQGLQFLFEYFSETQRNKGNFPGRFSGRQFSNSRSEMNVSTLELGDSALYLCASSLKTSGIETQYFGPGTRLLVL.

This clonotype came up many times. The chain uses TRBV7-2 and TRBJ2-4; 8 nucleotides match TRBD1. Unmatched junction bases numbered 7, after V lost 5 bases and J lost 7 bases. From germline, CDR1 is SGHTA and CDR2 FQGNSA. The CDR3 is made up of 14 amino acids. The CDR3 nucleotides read TGTGCCAGCAGCCCAGGACAGGGTCGGAACATTCAGTACTTC. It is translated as CASSPGQGRNIQYF.

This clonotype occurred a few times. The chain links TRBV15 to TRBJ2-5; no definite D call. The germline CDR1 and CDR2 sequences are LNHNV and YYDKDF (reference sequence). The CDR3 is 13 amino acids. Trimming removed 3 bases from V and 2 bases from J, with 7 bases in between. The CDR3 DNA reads TGTGCCACCAGCAGGTATCGGCAAGAGACCCAGTACTTC. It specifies CATSRYRQETQYF.

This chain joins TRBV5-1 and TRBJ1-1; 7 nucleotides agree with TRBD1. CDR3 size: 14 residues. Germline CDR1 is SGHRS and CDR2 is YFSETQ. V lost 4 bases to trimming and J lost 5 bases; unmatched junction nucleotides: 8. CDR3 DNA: TGCGCCAGCAGCACGGGACAGAACCCGACTGAAGCTTTCTTT. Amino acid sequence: CASSTGQNPTEAFF.

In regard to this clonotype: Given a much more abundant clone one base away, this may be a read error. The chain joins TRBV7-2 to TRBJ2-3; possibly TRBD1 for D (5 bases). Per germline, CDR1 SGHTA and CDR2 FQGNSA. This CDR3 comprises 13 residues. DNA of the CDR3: TGTGCCAGCAGCTTTAGGGGCACAGATAAGCAGTATTTT. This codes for CASSFRGTDKQYF.

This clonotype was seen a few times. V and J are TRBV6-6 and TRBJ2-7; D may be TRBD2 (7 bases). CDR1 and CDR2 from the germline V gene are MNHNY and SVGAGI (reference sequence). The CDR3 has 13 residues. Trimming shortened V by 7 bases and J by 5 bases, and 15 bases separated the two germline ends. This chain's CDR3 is CASTPRGGHEQYF. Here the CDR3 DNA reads TGTGCCAGCACCCCGAGGGGGGGCCACGAGCAGTACTTC.

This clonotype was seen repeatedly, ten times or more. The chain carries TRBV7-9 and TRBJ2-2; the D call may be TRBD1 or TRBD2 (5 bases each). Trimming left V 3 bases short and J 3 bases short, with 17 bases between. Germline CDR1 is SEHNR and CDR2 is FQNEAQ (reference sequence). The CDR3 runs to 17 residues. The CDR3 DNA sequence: TGTGCCAGCAGCTTGAGCGGAGAGGGGCTCGACACCGGGGAGCTGTTTTTT. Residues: CASSLSGEGLDTGELFF.

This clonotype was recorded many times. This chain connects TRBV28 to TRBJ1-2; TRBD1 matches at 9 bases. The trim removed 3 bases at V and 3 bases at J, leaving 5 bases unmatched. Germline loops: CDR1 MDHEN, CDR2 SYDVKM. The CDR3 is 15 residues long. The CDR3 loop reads CASSLGGQGYYGYTF. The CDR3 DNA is TGTGCCAGCAGTTTGGGGGGACAGGGATACTATGGCTACACCTTC.

The CDR3 reads CASSSGTGAGKLFF. The CDR3 nucleotides are TGTGCCAGCAGCTCCGGGACAGGGGCAGGAAAACTGTTTTTT. The chain couples TRBV7-9 to TRBJ1-4; 10 nucleotides agree with TRBD1. Germline V gene lookup returns CDR1 SEHNR and CDR2 FQNEAQ (reference sequence). The CDR3 consists of 14 residues. V dropped 4 bases and J dropped 10; count of bases not matched to a gene: 6.